The T cell receptor beta chain under discussion was sequenced for a study of T cells in narcolepsy. Whole-study context: Donors had narcolepsy type 1 or type 2, or were healthy controls.

Concerning this clone: The antigen is undetermined.

Method: immunoSEQ multiplex PCR; TCRdb's copy keeps in-frame clones and lacks some. This sample has about 40,000 clones; around 82% occur once, and the top ten carry roughly 1.6%. The CDR3 is made up of 16 amino acids. The ends were cut back, 3 bases at V and 1 base at J, with 14 bases in the middle. Germline V gives CDR1 SEHNR, CDR2 FQNEAQ (reference sequence). Study-wide findings and caveats: Comparing one patient's CSF and blood CD4+ clonotypes highlighted HCRT- and TRIB2-specific autoreactive clonotypes. Blood of same and different patients, but not healthy controls, reportedly held recurring autoreactive clonotypes. Some memory CD4+ repertoires had no autoreactive clone sequences.

This chain links TRBV7-9 with TRBJ2-3; D unclear. The sequence came from a human donor with narcolepsy. Material: CD45RA- memory CD4+ T cells from PBMCs. CDR3 sequence (DNA): TGTGCCAGCAGCTTTCTGACCAGTGCGGGCACAGATACGCAGTATTTT. Its protein is CASSFLTSAGTDTQYF.